Listed here are 19 T cell receptor beta chains from one sample, sequenced in a study of T-cell memory formation after mild COVID-19 (dated by TCRdb to about 2021). The protocol used for the library was 5' RACE. The run used an Illumina NovaSeq 6000. TCRdb reprocessed the public reads (quality trimming at Q25 with fastp, clone calling with MiXCR) and kept in-frame beta chains. Merged by CDR3 protein, the rows form single entries marked with the most common genes and DNA. The table for this sample lists under 200,000 distinct CDR3 sequences; approximately 10% of them were counted only once. The top ten clones comprise about 3.5% of the sample. Sequencing was done on a sample of PBMCs or a T cell subset sorted from them (not recorded which). These receptors came from a man aged 18 to 35 who had mild COVID-19 (a few samples of this study predate the infection). The sample titles of this study are shuffled in the database, so cell type and time point are left out; the donor was told from shared clones.

This clonotype showed up just a few times. The V gene is TRBV5-1, the J gene TRBJ2-7, with D perhaps matching TRBD1 (7 bases). CDR3 length: 14 residues. Trimming left V 4 bases short and J 5 bases short, with 16 bases between. Germline V gene sequence: CDR1 SGHRS, CDR2 YFSETQ. In DNA form, the CDR3 reads TGCGCCAGCAGCGCGCAGGGGGGTGTCAACGAGCAGTACTTC. Its translation: CASSAQGGVNEQYF.

This clonotype was picked up a small number of times. This chain joins TRBV10-3 and TRBJ1-3; no clear D gene. V shed 7 bases and J shed 1 base, with 11 bases lying between them. The CDR3 loop spans 14 amino acids. Looked up from germline, CDR1 is ENHRY and CDR2 is SYGVKD. The CDR3 DNA reads TGTGCCATCACCCCTGACAAGTCTGGAAACACCATATATTTT. Its protein is CAITPDKSGNTIYF.

The CDR3 loop is CASSPGLRGTDTQYF. CDR3 coding DNA: TGTGCCAGCAGCCCCGGACTGAGAGGCACAGATACGCAGTATTTT. V gene TRBV5-6 combines with J gene TRBJ2-3; possibly TRBD2 for D (5 bases). CDR1 is SGHDT and CDR2 is YYEEEE in the germline V gene. Trimming cost V 4 bases and J 1 base, with 13 bases left between them. This CDR3 comprises 15 residues. Supplemented by reference TRBV5-6 and TRBJ2-3, the full variable domain reads DAGVTQSPTHLIKTRGQQVTLRCSPKSGHDTVSWYQQALGQGPQFIFQYYEEEERQRGNFPDRFSGHQFPNYSSELNVNALLLGDSALYLCASSPGLRGTDTQYFGPGTRLTVL.

The V gene is TRBV5-1, the J gene TRBJ1-2; no reliable D call. V was shortened by 4 bases and J by 4 bases, with 11 bases between the two germline ends. The CDR3 totals 13 residues. Per the germline V gene, CDR1 is SGHRS and CDR2 is YFSETQ. The CDR3 region is CASSTSQIYGYTF. As DNA, the CDR3 is TGCGCCAGCAGCACTTCCCAGATCTATGGCTACACCTTC.

V usage is TRBV6-2 or TRBV6-3 and J usage is TRBJ2-7; possible D gene TRBD1, 5 bases. With 9 bases removed from V and 6 bases from J, the gap between germline ends came to 12 bases. Per germline, CDR1 MNHEY and CDR2 SVGEGT. The CDR3 runs 11 residues. The CDR3: CARTQGSEQYV. CDR3 nucleotides: TGTGCCAGAACCCAGGGTTCCGAGCAGTACGTC.

Many counts were recorded for this clonotype. The rearrangement joins TRBV6-5 to TRBJ2-3; D not certain. V was shortened by 2 bases and J by 4 bases, with 7 bases between the two germline ends. Germline V lookup: CDR1 MNHEY, CDR2 SVGAGI. CDR3 length: 13 residues. CDR3 coding DNA: TGTGCCAGCAGTTACCTTGACGCAGATACGCAGTATTTT. Encoded protein: CASSYLDADTQYF.

The chain joins TRBV20-1 to TRBJ2-1; 7 bases align to TRBD2. Germline assignment: CDR1 DFQATT and CDR2 SNEGSKA (reference sequence). This CDR3 region has 16 residues. Losses at the gene ends were 5 bases for V and 1 base for J; bases not matched to a gene: 11. The CDR3 is CSAWATGGKSYNEQFF. CDR3 nucleotide sequence: TGCAGTGCTTGGGCTACCGGGGGGAAGTCCTACAATGAGCAGTTCTTC.

This clonotype has more than one count but fewer than ten. The V gene is TRBV3-1, the J gene TRBJ1-1, with D uncertain. Trimming removed 0 bases from V and 8 bases from J, with 7 bases in between. This CDR3 has 12 residues. Germline CDR1 reads LGHDT; CDR2 reads YNNKEL (reference sequence). The CDR3 region is CASSQEGLEAFF. CDR3 DNA sequence: TGTGCCAGCAGCCAAGAAGGACTGGAAGCTTTCTTT.

The sample holds a few counts of this clonotype. The V gene is TRBV27, the J gene TRBJ1-2, with D tentatively TRBD1 (5 bases). The CDR3 has 15 amino acids. The ends were cut back, 3 bases at V and 0 bases at J, with 11 bases in the middle. The germline V gene has CDR1 MNHEY and CDR2 SMNVEV (reference sequence). The CDR3 coding sequence is TGTGCCAGCAGTTTTGACGGGGCCGCTAACTATGGCTACACCTTC. Its translation is CASSFDGAANYGYTF.

V usage is TRBV5-1 and J usage is TRBJ2-3, with D perhaps assigned TRBD1 or TRBD2 (5 bases each). Germline-derived CDR1 and CDR2 are SGHRS and YFSETQ. This CDR3 region has 16 residues. V lost 1 base and J lost 1, with 13 bases in between. The CDR3 bases are TGCGCCAGCAGCTTGAGAGGGACGTATCGCACAGATACGCAGTATTTT. Translating gives CASSLRGTYRTDTQYF.

The chain combines TRBV24-1 with TRBJ1-1; tentative D call: TRBD1 (5 bases). The ends were cut back, 4 bases at V and 6 bases at J, with 5 bases in the middle. The germline CDR1 and CDR2 sequences are KGHDR and SFDVKD. The CDR3 has 11 amino acids. In DNA form, the CDR3 reads TGTGCCACCAGTGAAGGGGCTGAAGCTTTCTTT. This translates into CATSEGAEAFF.

The chain recombines TRBV3-1 with TRBJ1-1; no definite D call. V lost 2 bases to trimming and J lost 2 bases, with 15 bases between them. In germline, CDR1 is LGHDT, CDR2 YNNKEL (reference sequence). This CDR3 has 16 residues. The CDR3 here is CASSQMRASQNTEAFF. CDR3 nucleotide sequence: TGTGCCAGCAGCCAAATGCGCGCATCGCAAAACACTGAAGCTTTCTTT.

This clonotype was picked up a small number of times. The V call is TRBV23-1, the J call TRBJ2-3; TRBD2 agrees at 7 bases. TRBV23-1 is an ORF, with its function uncertain. V was clipped by 0 bases and J by 4 bases; unmatched bases: 4. The CDR3 runs 15 residues. CDR3: CASSQSREGADTQYF. CDR3 coding DNA: TGCGCCAGCAGTCAATCCAGGGAGGGAGCAGATACGCAGTATTTT.

The chain employs TRBV7-2 and TRBJ1-1; unclear D gene. The CDR3 has 13 amino acids. Trimming stripped 10 bases from V and 1 base from J, with 13 bases between. In germline, CDR1 is SGHTA, CDR2 FQGNSA. The CDR3 region is CATSAGRNTEAFF. The CDR3, as DNA: TGTGCCACCTCAGCTGGGAGGAACACTGAAGCTTTCTTT.

This sequence joins TRBV4-1 and TRBJ2-5, with D perhaps TRBD2 (7 bases). CDR1 is MGHRA and CDR2 is YSYEKL in the germline V gene. The CDR3 has 15 amino acids. The ends were cut back, 4 bases at V and 5 bases at J, with 17 bases in the middle. Here the CDR3 reads CASSRARGAIETQYF. The CDR3 coding sequence is TGCGCCAGCAGCCGAGCTCGGGGGGCTATTGAGACCCAGTACTTC.

Only a few counts were recorded for this clonotype. The J gene is TRBJ2-5, the V gene TRBV7-9; D is unclear. Germline values: CDR1 SEHNR, CDR2 FQNEAQ (reference sequence). V was shortened by 1 base and J by 4 bases, with 13 bases between the two germline ends. The CDR3 extends over 15 amino acids. The chain's CDR3 is CASSLGQVGRETQYF. Here the CDR3 DNA reads TGTGCCAGCAGCTTAGGCCAGGTCGGGCGAGAGACCCAGTACTTC.

This clonotype was observed a few times. This CDR3 reads CSASTDGTGYGYTF. The CDR3 DNA reads as TGCAGTGCTAGTACTGACGGGACGGGCTATGGCTACACCTTC. This chain joins TRBV20-1 and TRBJ1-2; a possible D gene is TRBD1 (5 bases). In germline, CDR1 is DFQATT, CDR2 SNEGSKA (reference sequence). Deletions cut 3 bases from V and 4 bases from J, with 15 bases between. The CDR3 length is 14 residues.

This clonotype was observed a single time. This chain uses TRBV27 with TRBJ2-5; D ambiguous. Trimming left V 5 bases short and J 7 bases short, with 14 bases between. The CDR3 consists of 13 residues. Germline V gene data show CDR1 as MNHEY and CDR2 as SMNVEV (reference sequence). The CDR3 coding sequence is TGTGCCAGCAGTACCGACGGCCCGAGGACCCAGTACTTC. It is translated as CASSTDGPRTQYF.

There are many counts of this clonotype. The CDR3 region has the DNA TGCAGTGCTAGAGATCGTCATTATAGCAATCAGCCCCAGCATTTT. Amino acid sequence: CSARDRHYSNQPQHF. The chain employs TRBV20-1 and TRBJ1-5, with D unresolved. From germline, CDR1 is DFQATT and CDR2 SNEGSKA (reference sequence). The CDR3 consists of 15 residues. V dropped 0 bases and J dropped 0 bases, with 9 bases sitting between them.